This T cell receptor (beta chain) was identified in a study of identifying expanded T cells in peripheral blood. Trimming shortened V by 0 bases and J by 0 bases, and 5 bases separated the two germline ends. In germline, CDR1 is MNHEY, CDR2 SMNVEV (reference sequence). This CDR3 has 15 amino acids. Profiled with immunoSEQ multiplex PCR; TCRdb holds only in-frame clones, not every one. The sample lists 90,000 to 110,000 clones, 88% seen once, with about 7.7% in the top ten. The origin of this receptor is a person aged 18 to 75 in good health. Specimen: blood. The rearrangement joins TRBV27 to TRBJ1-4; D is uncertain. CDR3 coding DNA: TGTGCCAGCAGTTTATCAGGGACAACTAATGAAAAACTGTTTTTT. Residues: CASSLSGTTNEKLFF. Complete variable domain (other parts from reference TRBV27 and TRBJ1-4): EAQVTQNPRYLITVTGKKLTVTCSQNMNHEYMSWYRQDPGLGLRQIYYSMNVEVTDKGDVPEGYKVSRKEKRNFPLILESPSPNQTSLYFCASSLSGTTNEKLFFGSGTQLSVL.